These 16 T cell receptor beta chains share one sample of origin, sequenced in a study of HIV-infected patients and healthy controls. TCRdb re-analysed the 5' RACE reads in MiXCR, keeping a single row per CDR3 protein. The sample lists almost 65,000 distinct CDR3 sequences, 19% occurring once. Specimen: CD4+ T cells from blood. The source of these receptors is a human donor in good health.

J is TRBJ1-6 and V is TRBV10-3; no clear D. CDR3 size: 12 residues. CDR1 ENHRY and CDR2 SYGVKD come from the germline V gene. The V and J ends lost 2 bases and 11 bases respectively, with 7 bases between them. The CDR3, as DNA: TGTGCCATCAGTGAGGAGGCGGCACCCCTCCACTTT. Encoded protein: CAISEEAAPLHF.

This clonotype was detected only a few times. DNA of the CDR3: TGCGCCAGCAGCTCACAGGGGACTTCACCCCTCCACTTT. It codes for CASSSQGTSPLHF. V usage is TRBV5-1 and J usage is TRBJ1-6; 7 nucleotides align to TRBD1. Germline CDR1 and CDR2: SGHRS and YFSETQ. Trimming cost V 3 bases and J 9 bases; bases outside gene matches: 3. This CDR3 region has 13 residues.

This clonotype was observed at least ten times. The genes are TRBV19 and TRBJ2-7; D remains unclear. The V end lost 7 bases, the J end lost 3 bases, and 13 bases lay between the germline ends. This CDR3 spans 13 amino acids. Germline CDR1 reads LNHDA; CDR2 reads SQIVND (reference sequence). CDR3 nucleotide sequence: TGTGCCAGTAACGCTGGCTCCTTCTACGAGCAGTACTTC. Its protein product is CASNAGSFYEQYF.

This clonotype has at least ten counts. The DNA of the CDR3 is TGCAGCGTTGTTGAGGGGCGGAGAGCTTTCTTT. It yields the protein CSVVEGRRAFF. This chain joins TRBV29-1 and TRBJ1-1; possible D gene TRBD1, 5 bases. V dropped 4 bases and J dropped 10 bases, with 13 bases sitting between them. The CDR3 consists of 11 residues. The germline V gene has CDR1 SQVTM and CDR2 ANQGSEA.

The chain links TRBV10-3 to TRBJ1-1, with no clear D. The V gene lost 0 bases and the J gene lost 0 bases, with 14 bases spanning the gap. Looked up from germline, CDR1 is ENHRY and CDR2 is SYGVKD. The CDR3 is 17 amino acids. The CDR3 sequence is CAISESGQYNMNTEAFF. The CDR3, as DNA: TGTGCCATCAGTGAGTCAGGGCAGTACAACATGAACACTGAAGCTTTCTTT.

This clonotype showed up just a few times. This chain joins TRBV5-5 and TRBJ2-5, with D perhaps matching TRBD2 (5 bases). The CDR3 covers 14 residues. V was clipped by 0 bases and J by 2 bases, with 8 bases between them. The germline V gene encodes CDR1 SGHKS and CDR2 YYEKEE (reference sequence). The CDR3 protein is CASSLGERQETQYF. The CDR3 coding sequence is TGTGCCAGCAGCTTGGGGGAGCGGCAAGAGACCCAGTACTTC.

This clonotype was seen at least ten times. V gene TRBV3-1 combines with J gene TRBJ2-7; the D is unclear. Trimming left V 5 bases short and J 5 bases short, with 10 bases between. The germline V gene encodes CDR1 LGHDT and CDR2 YNNKEL (reference sequence). CDR3 length: 12 amino acids. CDR3 residues: CASSSPRHEQYF. The CDR3 DNA follows: TGTGCCAGCAGCTCTCCGAGGCACGAGCAGTACTTC.

This clonotype was counted between two and nine times. The genes are TRBV7-3 and TRBJ2-1; D is perhaps TRBD2 (6 bases). V was cut by 3 bases and J by 6 bases, with 15 bases left in between. This CDR3 is 15 amino acids long. Per germline, CDR1 SGHTA and CDR2 FQGTGA. The CDR3 sequence is CASSFGASVRNEQFF. The CDR3 DNA follows: TGTGCCAGCAGCTTTGGGGCTAGCGTCCGCAATGAGCAGTTCTTC.

This clonotype occurred many times. The chain is built from TRBV7-8 and TRBJ2-2, with D unclear. Trimming left V 5 bases short and J 1 base short, with 8 bases between. Germline assignment: CDR1 SGHVS and CDR2 FQNEAQ. The CDR3 extends over 14 amino acids. The CDR3 is CASSQTRNTGELFF. Written as DNA, the CDR3 is TGTGCCAGCAGCCAGACTCGGAACACCGGGGAGCTGTTTTTT.

This clonotype was seen ten or more times. This rearrangement joins TRBV6-2 or TRBV6-3 to TRBJ1-5; unclear D gene. The V end was cut by 0 bases, the J end by 4 bases, with 7 bases between. Germline lookup yields CDR1 MNHEY and CDR2 SVGEGT. CDR3 length equals 14 residues. The CDR3 DNA sequence: TGTGCCAGCAGTTACTCGAGCCAGAATCAGCCCCAGCATTTT. This sequence encodes CASSYSSQNQPQHF.

This clonotype was seen a handful of times. J is TRBJ2-5 and V is TRBV7-3, with 8 bases identical to TRBD2. V shed 5 bases, J shed 1 base, and the junction held 6 bases outside the gene matches. There are 15 residues in the CDR3. Per the germline V gene, CDR1 is SGHTA and CDR2 is FQGTGA. Here the CDR3 reads CASSQIAGPQETQYF. The CDR3 coding sequence is TGTGCCAGCAGCCAGATAGCGGGACCCCAAGAGACCCAGTACTTC.

This clonotype was seen ten or more times. The chain uses TRBV21-1 and TRBJ1-4; the table's TRBD1 call for D was not verified on the DNA. TRBV21-1 is flagged as a pseudogene. The CDR3 is 15 residues long. CDR3 sequence: CASSRDKTRNEKLFF. In nucleotides, the CDR3 is TGTGCCAGCAGCCGGGATAAGACTCGGAATGAAAAACTGTTTTTT.

The V and J genes are TRBV9 and TRBJ1-1; TRBD1 might be the D (5 bases). Trimming left V 1 base short and J 2 bases short, with 12 bases between. The CDR3 spans 15 residues. The germline V gene has CDR1 SGDLS and CDR2 YYNGEE. Here the CDR3 DNA reads TGTGCCAGCAGCGTACTCCCCGGGGGAAACACTGAAGCTTTCTTT. Its translation: CASSVLPGGNTEAFF.

The chain couples TRBV9 to TRBJ2-2; 7 nucleotides agree with TRBD1. Losses at the gene ends were 4 bases for V and 6 bases for J; bases not matched to a gene: 6. The V gene's germline CDR1 is SGDLS and CDR2 YYNGEE. CDR3 length equals 14 residues. The CDR3 DNA reads TGTGCCAGCAGCAAGCAAACAGGGGCCGGGGAGCTGTTTTTT. This gives the protein CASSKQTGAGELFF.

Here the CDR3 reads CASSSNRGKETQYF. The CDR3 DNA sequence: TGTGCCAGCAGCTCAAACCGGGGCAAAGAGACCCAGTACTTC. The rearrangement joins TRBV11-2 to TRBJ2-5; possibly TRBD1 or TRBD2 for D (5 bases each). The CDR3 has 14 residues. Germline loops: CDR1 SGHAT, CDR2 FQNNGV. V was trimmed by 4 bases and J by 3 bases, leaving 12 bases between them.

The rearrangement uses TRBV30 and TRBJ2-2, with D perhaps matching TRBD2 (6 bases). The CDR3 loop spans 13 amino acids. The germline gives CDR1 GTSNPN, CDR2 SVGIG (reference sequence). Between the trimmed V and J ends, which lost 2 bases and 9 bases, there was a span of 13 bases. CDR3 amino acids: CAWSRSGTWELFF. The CDR3 bases are TGTGCCTGGAGTAGATCCGGGACTTGGGAGCTGTTTTTT.